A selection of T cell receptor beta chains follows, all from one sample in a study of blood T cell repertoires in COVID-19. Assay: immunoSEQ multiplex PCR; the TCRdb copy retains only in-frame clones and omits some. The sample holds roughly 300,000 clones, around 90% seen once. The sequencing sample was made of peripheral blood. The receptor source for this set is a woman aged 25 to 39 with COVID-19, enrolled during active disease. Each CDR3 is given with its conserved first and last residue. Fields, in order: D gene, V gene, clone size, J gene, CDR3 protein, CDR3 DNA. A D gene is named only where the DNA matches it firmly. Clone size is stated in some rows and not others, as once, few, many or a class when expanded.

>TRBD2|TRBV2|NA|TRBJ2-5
CASSLQIAGAETQYF
TGTGCCAGCAGTCTTCAAATAGCGGGAGCGGAGACCCAGTACTTC
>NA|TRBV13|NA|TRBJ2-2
CASSFPGFTGELFF
TGTGCCAGCAGCTTTCCGGGGTTCACCGGGGAGCTGTTTTTT
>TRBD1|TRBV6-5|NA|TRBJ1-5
CASSPGQGIQPQHF
TGTGCCAGCAGTCCGGGACAGGGGATTCAGCCCCAGCATTTT
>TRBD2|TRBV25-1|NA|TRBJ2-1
CASSDGGGSEQFF
TGTGCCAGCAGTGATGGGGGAGGGAGTGAGCAGTTCTTC
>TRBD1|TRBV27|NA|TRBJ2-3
CASSPTGGGWTDTQYF
TGTGCCAGCAGCCCGACAGGGGGCGGGTGGACAGATACGCAGTATTTT
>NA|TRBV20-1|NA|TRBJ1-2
CRNGQGIGYTF
TGCAGAAACGGGCAGGGAATTGGCTACACCTTC
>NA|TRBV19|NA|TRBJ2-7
CASSIGPAGEQYF
TGTGCCAGTAGTATAGGGCCCGCGGGCGAGCAGTACTTC
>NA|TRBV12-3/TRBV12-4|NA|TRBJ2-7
CASRGGTAYEQYF
TGTGCCAGCAGAGGCGGGACAGCTTACGAGCAGTACTTC
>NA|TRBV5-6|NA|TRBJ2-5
CASSLRAGVFLETQYF
TGTGCCAGCAGCCTGAGGGCAGGGGTATTTCTAGAGACCCAGTACTTC
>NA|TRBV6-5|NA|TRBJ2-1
CASSYLRGDEQFF
TGTGCCAGCAGTTACCTCCGGGGAGATGAGCAGTTCTTC
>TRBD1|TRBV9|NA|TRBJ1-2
CASSIGQANYGYTF
TGTGCCAGCAGCATCGGACAGGCCAACTATGGCTACACCTTC
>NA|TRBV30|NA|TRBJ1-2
CAWSVPVRTPQSGYTF
TGTGCCTGGAGTGTACCTGTACGGACTCCCCAATCCGGCTACACCTTC
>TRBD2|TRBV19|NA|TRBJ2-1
CASSIPGLAGVLRYNEQFF
TGTGCCAGTAGTATCCCCGGGCTAGCGGGAGTCCTGAGATACAATGAGCAGTTCTTC
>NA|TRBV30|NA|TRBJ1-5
CAWNSGSKQPQHF
TGTGCCTGGAACTCGGGTAGCAAGCAGCCCCAGCATTTT
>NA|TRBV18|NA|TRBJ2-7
CASSLETGTLYEQYF
TGTGCCAGCTCACTAGAGACCGGGACACTATACGAGCAGTACTTC
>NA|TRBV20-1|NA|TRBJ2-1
CSASGGPEQFF
TGCAGTGCTAGCGGGGGACCTGAGCAGTTCTTC
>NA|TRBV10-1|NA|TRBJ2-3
CASSESNPGGGSTDTQYF
TGCGCCAGCAGTGAGTCGAATCCTGGAGGCGGGAGCACAGATACGCAGTATTTT
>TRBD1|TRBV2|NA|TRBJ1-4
CASSGDRGRGEKLFF
TGTGCCAGCAGTGGTGACAGGGGGCGTGGGGAAAAACTGTTTTTT
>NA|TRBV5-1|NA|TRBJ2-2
CASSLAPGVSGELFF
TGCGCCAGCAGCTTGGCACCAGGGGTATCCGGGGAGCTGTTTTTT
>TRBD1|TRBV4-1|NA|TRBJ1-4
CASSQGGQEEEKLFF
TGCGCCAGCAGCCAAGGGGGACAGGAGGAAGAAAAACTGTTTTTT
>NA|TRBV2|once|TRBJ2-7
CASSERQGGTEQYF
TGTGCCAGCAGTGAACGGCAGGGGGGAACCGAGCAGTACTTC
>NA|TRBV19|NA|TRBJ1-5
CASSMSGRTQHF
TGTGCCAGTAGTATGTCTGGGCGCACCCAGCATTTT